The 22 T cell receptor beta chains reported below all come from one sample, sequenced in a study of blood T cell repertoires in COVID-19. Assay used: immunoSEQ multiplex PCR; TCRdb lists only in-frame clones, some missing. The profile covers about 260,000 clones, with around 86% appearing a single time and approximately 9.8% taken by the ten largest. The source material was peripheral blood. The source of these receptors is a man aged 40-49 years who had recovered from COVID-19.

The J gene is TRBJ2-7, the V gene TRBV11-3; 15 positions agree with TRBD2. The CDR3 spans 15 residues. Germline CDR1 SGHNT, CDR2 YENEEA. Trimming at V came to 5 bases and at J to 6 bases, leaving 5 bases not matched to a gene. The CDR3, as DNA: TGTGCCAGCAGCCGAGGACTAGCGGGAGGGAGCGAGCAGTACTTC. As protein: CASSRGLAGGSEQYF.

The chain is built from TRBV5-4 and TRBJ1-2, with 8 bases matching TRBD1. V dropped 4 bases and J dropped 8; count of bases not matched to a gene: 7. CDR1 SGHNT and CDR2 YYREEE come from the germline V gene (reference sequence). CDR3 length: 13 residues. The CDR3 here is CASSLTGGWGYTF. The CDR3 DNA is TGTGCCAGCAGCCTAACAGGGGGATGGGGCTACACCTTC.

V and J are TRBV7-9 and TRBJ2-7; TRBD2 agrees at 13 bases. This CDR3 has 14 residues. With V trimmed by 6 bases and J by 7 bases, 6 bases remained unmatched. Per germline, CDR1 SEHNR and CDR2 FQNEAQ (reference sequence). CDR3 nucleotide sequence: TGTGCCAGCAGACTAGCGGGGGGGCTTCAGGAGCAGTACTTC. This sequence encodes CASRLAGGLQEQYF.

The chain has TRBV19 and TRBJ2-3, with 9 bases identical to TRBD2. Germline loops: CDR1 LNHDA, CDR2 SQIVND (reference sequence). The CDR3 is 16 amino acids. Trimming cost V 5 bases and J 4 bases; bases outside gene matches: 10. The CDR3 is CASSPSGTSLADTQYF. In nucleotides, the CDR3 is TGTGCCAGTAGTCCCTCCGGGACTAGCTTGGCAGATACGCAGTATTTT. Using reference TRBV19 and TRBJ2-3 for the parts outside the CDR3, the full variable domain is DGGITQSPKYLFRKEGQNVTLSCEQNLNHDAMYWYRQDPGQGLRLIYYSQIVNDFQKGDIAEGYSVSREKKESFPLTVTSAQKNPTAFYLCASSPSGTSLADTQYFGPGTRLTVL.

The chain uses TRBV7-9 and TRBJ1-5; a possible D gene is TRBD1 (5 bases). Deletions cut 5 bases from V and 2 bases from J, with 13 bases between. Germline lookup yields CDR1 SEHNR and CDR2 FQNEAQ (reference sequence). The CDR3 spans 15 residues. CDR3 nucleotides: TGTGCCAGCAGCCCCACAGGAATAGGCAATCAGCCCCAGCATTTT. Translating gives CASSPTGIGNQPQHF. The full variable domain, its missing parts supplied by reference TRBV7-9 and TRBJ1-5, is DTGVSQNPRHKITKRGQNVTFRCDPISEHNRLYWYRQTLGQGPEFLTYFQNEAQLEKSRLLSDRFSAERPKGSFSTLEIQRTEQGDSAMYLCASSPTGIGNQPQHFGDGTRLSIL.

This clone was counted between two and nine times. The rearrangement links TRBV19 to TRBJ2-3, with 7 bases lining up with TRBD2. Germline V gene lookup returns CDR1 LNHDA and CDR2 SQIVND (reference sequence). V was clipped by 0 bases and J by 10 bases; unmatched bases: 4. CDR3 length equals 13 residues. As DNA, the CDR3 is TGTGCCAGTAGTATAGACGTACGGGAGGCGCAGTATTTT. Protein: CASSIDVREAQYF. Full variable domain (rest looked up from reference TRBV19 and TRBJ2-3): DGGITQSPKYLFRKEGQNVTLSCEQNLNHDAMYWYRQDPGQGLRLIYYSQIVNDFQKGDIAEGYSVSREKKESFPLTVTSAQKNPTAFYLCASSIDVREAQYFGPGTRLTVL.

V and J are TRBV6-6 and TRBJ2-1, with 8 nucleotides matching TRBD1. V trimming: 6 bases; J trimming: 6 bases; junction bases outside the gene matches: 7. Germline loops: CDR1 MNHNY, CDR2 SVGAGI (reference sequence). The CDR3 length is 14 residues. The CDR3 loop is CASRDRGIGNEQFF. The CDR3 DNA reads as TGTGCCAGCAGAGACAGGGGTATAGGCAATGAGCAGTTCTTC.

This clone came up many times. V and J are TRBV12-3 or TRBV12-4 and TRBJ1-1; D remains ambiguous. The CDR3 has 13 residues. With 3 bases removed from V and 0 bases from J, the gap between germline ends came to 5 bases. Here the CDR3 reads CASSLRVNTEAFF. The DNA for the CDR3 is TGTGCCAGCAGTTTGCGGGTGAACACTGAAGCTTTCTTT.

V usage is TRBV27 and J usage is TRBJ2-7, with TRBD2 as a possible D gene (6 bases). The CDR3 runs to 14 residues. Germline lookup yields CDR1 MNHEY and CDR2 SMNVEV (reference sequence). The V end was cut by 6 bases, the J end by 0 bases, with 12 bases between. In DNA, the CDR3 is TGTGCCAGCAGGGCGAGGGGAGGCTCCTACGAGCAGTACTTC. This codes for CASRARGGSYEQYF.

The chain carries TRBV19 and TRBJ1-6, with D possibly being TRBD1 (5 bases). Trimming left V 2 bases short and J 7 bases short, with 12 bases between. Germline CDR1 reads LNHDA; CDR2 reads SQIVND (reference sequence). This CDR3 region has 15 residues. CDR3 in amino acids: CASSIQGTVNSPLHF. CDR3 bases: TGTGCCAGTAGTATACAGGGAACGGTGAATTCACCCCTCCACTTT.

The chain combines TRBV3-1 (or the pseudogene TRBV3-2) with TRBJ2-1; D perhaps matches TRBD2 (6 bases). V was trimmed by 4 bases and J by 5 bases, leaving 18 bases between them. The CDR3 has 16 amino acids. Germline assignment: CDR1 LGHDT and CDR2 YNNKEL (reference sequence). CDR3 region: CASSLARRRGDNEQFF. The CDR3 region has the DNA TGTGCCAGCAGCCTGGCGAGGCGGAGGGGCGACAATGAGCAGTTCTTC.

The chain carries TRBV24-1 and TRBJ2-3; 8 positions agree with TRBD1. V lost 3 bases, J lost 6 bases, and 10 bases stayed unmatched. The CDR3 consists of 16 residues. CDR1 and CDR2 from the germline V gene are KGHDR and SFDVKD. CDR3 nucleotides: TGTGCCACCAGTGATCCCGGACAGGGAAGTATTGATACGCAGTATTTT. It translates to CATSDPGQGSIDTQYF.

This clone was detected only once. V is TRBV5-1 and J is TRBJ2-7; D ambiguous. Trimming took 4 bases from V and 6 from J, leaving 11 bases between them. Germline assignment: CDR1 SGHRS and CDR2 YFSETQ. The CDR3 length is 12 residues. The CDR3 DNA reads TGCGCCAGCAGCAACCCGGGTACCGAGCAGTACTTC. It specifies CASSNPGTEQYF.

Here the CDR3 DNA reads TGTGCCAGCAGTGAAGCTACAGGGTGGTATTCACCCCTCCACTTT. This sequence encodes CASSEATGWYSPLHF. This rearrangement joins TRBV6-1 to TRBJ1-6; weak D call: TRBD1 (6 bases). Germline V lookup: CDR1 MNHNS, CDR2 SASEGT. V lost 0 bases, J lost 8 bases, and 11 bases lay in between. This CDR3 contains 15 residues.

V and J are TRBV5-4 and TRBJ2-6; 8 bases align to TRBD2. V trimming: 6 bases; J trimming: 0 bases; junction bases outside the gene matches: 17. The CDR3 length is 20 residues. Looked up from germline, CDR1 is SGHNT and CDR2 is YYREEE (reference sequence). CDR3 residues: CASTSRPSGGVGSGANVLTF. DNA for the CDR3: TGTGCCAGCACCAGCAGGCCCAGCGGGGGCGTCGGCTCTGGGGCCAACGTCCTGACTTTC.

CDR3 loop: CASRGGGPGQQAFF. The CDR3 DNA follows: TGTGCCAGCAGGGGGGGCGGACCGGGACAGCAAGCTTTCTTT. The V gene is TRBV5-4, the J gene TRBJ1-1; 7 bases are a match to TRBD1. The CDR3 contains 14 residues. Germline loops: CDR1 SGHNT, CDR2 YYREEE (reference sequence). With 5 bases clipped from V and 9 bases from J, the junction kept 13 bases outside the gene matches.

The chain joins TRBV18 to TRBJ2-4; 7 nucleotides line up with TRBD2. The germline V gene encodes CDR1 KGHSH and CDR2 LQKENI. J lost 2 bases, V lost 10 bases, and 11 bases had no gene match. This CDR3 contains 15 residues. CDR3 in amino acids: CATNSGGAPKNIQYF. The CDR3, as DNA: TGTGCCACCAATTCGGGAGGTGCCCCCAAAAACATTCAGTACTTC. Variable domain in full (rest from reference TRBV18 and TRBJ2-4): NAGVMQNPRHLVRRRGQEARLRCSPMKGHSHVYWYRQLPEEGLKFMVYLQKENIIDESGMPKERFSAEFPKEGPSILRIQQVVRGDSAAYFCATNSGGAPKNIQYFGAGTRLSVL.

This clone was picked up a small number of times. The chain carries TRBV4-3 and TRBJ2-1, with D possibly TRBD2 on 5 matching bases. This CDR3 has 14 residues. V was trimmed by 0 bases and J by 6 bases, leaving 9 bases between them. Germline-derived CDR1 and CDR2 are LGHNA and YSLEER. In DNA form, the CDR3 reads TGCGCCAGCAGCCAAGATCCCAGCGGCAATGAGCAGTTCTTC. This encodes CASSQDPSGNEQFF.

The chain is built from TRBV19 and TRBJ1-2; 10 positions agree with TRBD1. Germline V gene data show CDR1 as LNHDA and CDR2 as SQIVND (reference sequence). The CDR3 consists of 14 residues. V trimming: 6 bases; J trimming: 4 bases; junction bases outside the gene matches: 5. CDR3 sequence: CASRDGQGGYGYTF. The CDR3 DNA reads TGTGCCAGTAGGGACGGACAGGGGGGCTATGGCTACACCTTC.

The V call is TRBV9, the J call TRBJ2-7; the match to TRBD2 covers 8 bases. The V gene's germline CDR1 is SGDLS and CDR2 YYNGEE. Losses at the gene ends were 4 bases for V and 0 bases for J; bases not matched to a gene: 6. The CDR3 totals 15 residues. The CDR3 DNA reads TGTGCCAGCAGCCCGGGAGGGACACCCTCCTACGAGCAGTACTTC. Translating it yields CASSPGGTPSYEQYF.

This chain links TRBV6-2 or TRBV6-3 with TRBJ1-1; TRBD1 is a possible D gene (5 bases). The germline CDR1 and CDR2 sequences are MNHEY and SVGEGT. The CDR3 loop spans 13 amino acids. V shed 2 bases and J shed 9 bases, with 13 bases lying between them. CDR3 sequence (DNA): TGTGCCAGCAGTTACGTCGGGGGATATCAAGCTTTCTTT. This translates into CASSYVGGYQAFF.

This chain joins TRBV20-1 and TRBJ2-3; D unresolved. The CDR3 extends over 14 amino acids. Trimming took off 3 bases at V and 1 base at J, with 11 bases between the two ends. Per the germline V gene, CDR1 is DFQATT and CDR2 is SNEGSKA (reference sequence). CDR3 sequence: CSASPRQGTDTQYF. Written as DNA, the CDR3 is TGCAGTGCTAGTCCCCGCCAGGGCACAGATACGCAGTATTTT.